The 7 T cell receptor beta chains below were found in one sample sequenced in a study of blood T cell repertoires in COVID-19. The repertoire was sequenced with immunoSEQ multiplex PCR; TCRdb's copy has only in-frame clones and lacks some. The table has about 210,000 clones, around 91% seen once. The sample comprised peripheral blood. These receptors came from a woman aged 40 to 50 with acute or convalescent COVID-19.

The chain has TRBV10-3 and TRBJ2-1, with D tentatively TRBD1 (5 bases). The length of the CDR3 is 14 residues. The V end was cut by 7 bases, the J end by 4 bases, with 14 bases between. Germline lookup yields CDR1 ENHRY and CDR2 SYGVKD. The CDR3 DNA is TGTGCCATCACCGACAGATTAAGATACAATGAGCAGTTCTTC. Encoded protein: CAITDRLRYNEQFF.

J is TRBJ2-2 and V is TRBV5-1; D may be TRBD1 (6 bases). Trimming removed 4 bases at V and 5 bases at J, with 15 bases between. CDR1 is SGHRS, CDR2 YFSETQ, per germline. The CDR3 is 15 amino acids. The CDR3 bases are TGCGCCAGCAGCCTATTACTACAGGGTACCGGGGAGCTGTTTTTT. Its protein is CASSLLLQGTGELFF.

This clone was counted between two and nine times. This CDR3 is CASSQEEDSTDTQYF. CDR3 nucleotide sequence: TGTGCCAGCAGCCAAGAGGAGGACAGCACAGATACGCAGTATTTT. V usage is TRBV14 and J usage is TRBJ2-3; perhaps TRBD2 as D (5 bases). The CDR3 totals 15 residues. Trimming stripped 0 bases from V and 0 bases from J, with 7 bases between. Germline V CDR1 and CDR2: SGHDN, FVKESK.

The V gene is TRBV2, the J gene TRBJ1-2; a possible D gene is TRBD1 (5 bases). Germline V gene data show CDR1 as SNHLY and CDR2 as FYNNEI. CDR3 length equals 13 residues. V lost 6 bases and J lost 4, with 12 bases in between. CDR3 nucleotides: TGTGCCAGCAGGGAGGGGAGTTTCTATGGCTACACCTTC. Residues: CASREGSFYGYTF.

The rearrangement joins TRBV2 to TRBJ2-5, with D hard to call. CDR1 SNHLY and CDR2 FYNNEI come from the germline V gene. This CDR3 contains 12 residues. With 7 bases removed from V and 0 bases from J, the gap between germline ends came to 6 bases. CDR3 region: CASIGYQETQYF. CDR3 DNA sequence: TGTGCCAGCATCGGGTACCAAGAGACCCAGTACTTC.

The chain combines TRBV13 with TRBJ1-1, with D possibly being TRBD1 (5 bases). The germline gives CDR1 PRHDT, CDR2 FYEKMQ (reference sequence). The CDR3 spans 16 residues. Deletions cut 5 bases from V and 3 bases from J, with 19 bases between. This chain's CDR3 is CASSTFRQPTDTEAFF. DNA of the CDR3: TGTGCCAGCAGCACATTCCGACAGCCTACTGACACTGAAGCTTTCTTT.

This rearrangement joins TRBV28 to TRBJ1-1; unclear D gene. The V gene's germline CDR1 is MDHEN and CDR2 SYDVKM. The V end was cut by 3 bases, the J end by 3 bases, with 17 bases between. The CDR3 totals 16 residues. The CDR3: CASSFFLQRGDTEAFF. CDR3 bases: TGTGCCAGCAGTTTCTTCCTCCAGCGAGGTGACACTGAAGCTTTCTTT.